Shown below are 17 T cell receptor beta chains from a single sample sequenced in a study of tumor-infiltrating lymphocytes in primary liver carcinoma. Total RNA (roughly 540 ng) served as template for TCR beta cDNA synthesis primed by a constant-region primer. Researchers made the TCR beta libraries by running three nested multiplex PCR rounds with slightly modified ARM-PCR. A C-beta reverse primer and TRBV1-TRBV30 forward primers served in each of the first two PCR rounds, at approximately 10 cycles apiece. TCRdb reanalysed the multiplex PCR reads using MiXCR and keeps one entry per CDR3 protein. Of approximately 340,000 distinct CDR3 sequences listed, about 65% are singletons. Alongside blood RNA obtained from unsorted whole blood, germline DNA was also extracted. The sample was peripheral blood. These TCRs come from a man aged 35 to 55 with primary liver carcinoma and hepatitis B virus infection.

The rearrangement links TRBV7-9 to TRBJ1-3, with D perhaps TRBD1 (6 bases). Germline V gene lookup returns CDR1 SEHNR and CDR2 FQNEAQ (reference sequence). The CDR3 length is 16 residues. The V and J ends lost 1 base and 0 bases respectively, with 10 bases between them. The CDR3 DNA sequence: TGTGCCAGCAGCTTAGAGGGCAGGGGCTCTGGAAACACCATATATTTT. It yields the protein CASSLEGRGSGNTIYF.

This clonotype has only one observation. The junction departs from the called germline gene at one end, perhaps through a read error. The chain is built from TRBV6-1 and TRBJ1-2; 8 positions agree with TRBD1. This CDR3 is 14 amino acids long. Germline CDR1 and CDR2: MNHNS and SASEGT. CDR3 in DNA: TGTGCCAGGAGTGAACCAGGGGGCAACTATGGCTACACCTTC. Translated: CARSEPGGNYGYTF.

Remarks on this clonotype: This is likely a read error, given that the CDR3 carries no conserved phenylalanine or tryptophan at its end. The V and J genes are TRBV5-6 and TRBJ1-6; the D gene is possibly TRBD1 (5 bases). The CDR3 has 16 residues. The ends were cut back, 3 bases at V and 14 bases at J, with 24 bases in the middle. Germline V gene lookup returns CDR1 SGHDT and CDR2 YYEEEE. This chain's CDR3 is CASSSRFETATITLHI. Here the CDR3 DNA reads TGTGCCAGCAGCTCCCGCTTTGAGACAGCCACTATCACCCTCCACATT.

Turning to this clonotype: The junction departs from the called germline gene at one end, perhaps through a read error. The chain is built from TRBV11-2 and TRBJ2-3; unclear D gene. The CDR3 extends over 16 amino acids. Germline CDR1 reads SGHAT; CDR2 reads FQNNGV. DNA for the CDR3: TGTGTCAGCAGCTTGCCCCCCGGGCAGATAACAGATTCGCAGTATTTT. This codes for CVSSLPPGQITDSQYF.

About this clonotype: A read error may account for a junction end that differs from germline. The genes are TRBV11-1 and TRBJ2-3, with D hard to call. The germline gives CDR1 SGHAT, CDR2 FQDESV (reference sequence). There are 13 residues in the CDR3. CDR3 DNA sequence: TGTGCCAGCAAGGCAACAGTCACAGTTACGCAGTATTTT. Protein sequence: CASKATVTVTQYF.

This rearrangement joins TRBV11-2 to TRBJ2-7, with 8 bases that match TRBD1. The V gene end was trimmed by 5 bases and the J gene end by 3 bases; junction bases not matched to a gene: 9. CDR1 and CDR2 (germline): SGHAT, FQNNGV. The CDR3 has 15 residues. The CDR3 DNA sequence: TGTGCCAGCAGCCAATGGACAGGGAGGAACTACGAGCAGTACTTC. The encoded protein is CASSQWTGRNYEQYF.

A word on this clonotype: Compared with germline, one end of the junction differs, possibly owing to a read error. The J gene is TRBJ2-7, the V gene TRBV5-1, with D perhaps matching TRBD2 (5 bases). The CDR3 extends over 13 amino acids. CDR1 and CDR2 (germline): SGHRS, YFSETQ. CDR3 sequence: CASSPVGRSEHYF. In DNA form, the CDR3 reads TGCGCCAGCAGCCCCGTCGGGCGTAGCGAGCATTACTTC.

This clonotype was counted a few times. V is TRBV5-4 and J is TRBJ2-1; 7 nucleotides align to TRBD2. The germline V gene has CDR1 SGHNT and CDR2 YYREEE (reference sequence). This CDR3 region has 15 residues. Germline trimming cut 4 bases from V and 4 bases from J; bases unmatched to any gene: 8. DNA for the CDR3: TGTGCCAGCAGCGCAACTAGCGCCTCTTACAATGAGCAGTTCTTC. Protein product: CASSATSASYNEQFF.

A word on this clonotype: This sequence may be a read error, since a much larger clone differs from it by one base. This chain connects TRBV29-1 to TRBJ2-5, with 7 bases lining up with TRBD1. Germline CDR1 is SQVTM and CDR2 is ANQGSEA. This CDR3 contains 12 residues. Trimming cost V 6 bases and J 1 base; bases outside gene matches: 2. CDR3 amino acids: CSVGQVQETQYF. The CDR3 bases are TGCAGCGTCGGACAGGTCCAAGAGACCCAGTACTTC.

Turning to this clonotype: One end of the junction varies from germline; a read error may be responsible. J is TRBJ2-3 and V is TRBV4-2; D remains ambiguous. This CDR3 comprises 15 residues. Germline assignment: CDR1 LGHNA and CDR2 YNFKEQ. Written as DNA, the CDR3 is TGTGCCAGCAGGCAAGAGTGTTCGGCCACAGATACGCAGTATTTT. Protein sequence: CASRQECSATDTQYF.

Concerning this clonotype itself: This may arise from a read error, as a much more abundant clone is one base away. The CDR3 DNA sequence: TGCGCCAGCAGCCATGCTGCCTTAGCGGGACCTACCTACGAGCAGTACTTC. Translation gives CASSHAALAGPTYEQYF. The chain uses TRBV4-1 and TRBJ2-7; TRBD2 agrees at 8 bases. Looked up from germline, CDR1 is MGHRA and CDR2 is YSYEKL. The CDR3 spans 17 residues. V shed 3 bases, J shed 2 bases, and the junction held 12 bases outside the gene matches.

The genes are TRBV11-2 and TRBJ2-2; D is uncertain. V was cut by 11 bases and J by 2 bases, with 12 bases left in between. In germline, CDR1 is SGHAT, CDR2 FQNNGV. This CDR3 region has 13 residues. CDR3 protein: CAGRVINTGELFF. CDR3 nucleotide sequence: TGTGCCGGCCGGGTGATCAACACCGGGGAGCTGTTTTTT.

A word on this clonotype: This may be a read error, as it is one base from a much larger clone. V and J are TRBV4-3 and TRBJ2-7, with a weak D call TRBD2 (6 bases). From germline, CDR1 is LGHNA and CDR2 YSLEER. CDR3 length equals 16 residues. The CDR3 coding sequence is TGTGCCAGCAGCCAAGATGTTGGAATAGCGGCCTACGAGCAGTACTTC. It yields the protein CASSQDVGIAAYEQYF.

The chain has TRBV11-1 and TRBJ2-5; D might be TRBD1 (5 bases). CDR1 and CDR2 from the germline V gene are SGHAT and FQDESV (reference sequence). Trimming stripped 5 bases from V and 5 bases from J, with 15 bases between. The CDR3 is 14 residues long. The CDR3 DNA reads as TGTGCCAGCAGCCGCCCTACAGGCGACGAGACCCAGTACTTC. Its translation: CASSRPTGDETQYF.

This clonotype occurred many times. The J gene is TRBJ1-2, the V gene TRBV29-1; TRBD1 matches at 7 bases. CDR3 length equals 12 residues. J gave up 6 bases and V 7 bases, and 8 bases lay outside the gene matches. In germline, CDR1 is SQVTM, CDR2 ANQGSEA. CDR3 nucleotide sequence: TGCAGCGCCCGACAGGGCGGAGATGGCTACACCTTC. This gives the protein CSARQGGDGYTF.

In its sample, this clonotype was seen once. A read error may be the cause here, since a much bigger clone is one base away. The chain recombines TRBV6-2 or TRBV6-3 with TRBJ1-5; 7 bases are shared with TRBD1. Trimming took 6 bases from V and 3 from J; bases not matched to a gene: 8. The CDR3 extends over 15 amino acids. Germline assignment: CDR1 MNHEY and CDR2 SVGEGT. Here the CDR3 DNA reads TGTGCCAGCAGAAAACAGGGGAGGATCAATCAGCCCCAGCATTTT. Translating it yields CASRKQGRINQPQHF.

This clonotype appeared a few times. The junction departs from the called germline gene at one end, perhaps through a read error. This sequence joins TRBV11-2 and TRBJ1-5; D gene unclear. The CDR3 contains 16 residues. Germline V gene lookup returns CDR1 SGHAT and CDR2 FQNNGV. This CDR3 is CVSSLGASHSNQPQHF. In nucleotides, the CDR3 is TGTGTCAGCAGCTTAGGTGCTTCCCATAGCAATCAGCCCCAGCACTTT.